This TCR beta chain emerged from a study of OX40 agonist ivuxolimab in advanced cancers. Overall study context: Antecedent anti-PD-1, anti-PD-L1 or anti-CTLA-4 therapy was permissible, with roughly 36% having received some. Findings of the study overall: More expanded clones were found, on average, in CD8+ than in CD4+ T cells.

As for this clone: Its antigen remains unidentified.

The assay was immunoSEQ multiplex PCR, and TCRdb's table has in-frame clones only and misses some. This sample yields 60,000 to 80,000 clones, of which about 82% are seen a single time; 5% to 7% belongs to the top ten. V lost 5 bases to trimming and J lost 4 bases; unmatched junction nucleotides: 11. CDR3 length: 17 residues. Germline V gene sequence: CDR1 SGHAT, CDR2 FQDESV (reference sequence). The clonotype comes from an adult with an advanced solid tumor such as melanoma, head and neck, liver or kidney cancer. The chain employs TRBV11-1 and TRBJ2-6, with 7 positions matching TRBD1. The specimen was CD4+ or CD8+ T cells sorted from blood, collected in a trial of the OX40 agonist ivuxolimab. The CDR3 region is CASSTRTGRRGANVLTF. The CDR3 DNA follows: TGTGCCAGCAGCACCCGGACAGGTAGGAGAGGGGCCAACGTCCTGACTTTC.